The text below deals with one T cell receptor beta chain. What it binds is unknown. A junction boundary mismatches the germline segment, possibly from a read error. An input of roughly 0.5 to 1 ug of RNA was subjected to reverse transcription using random hexamers. A multiplex approach, immunoSEQ multiplex PCR, amplified TCR beta CDR3 across 54 Vbeta and 13 Jbeta. TCRdb reprocessed the immunoSEQ multiplex PCR reads with MiXCR, giving one entry per CDR3 protein. Seen here are under 200,000 distinct CDR3 sequences, under 95% observed once, and the top ten hold around 0.11%. The CDR3 runs to 13 residues. CDR1 and CDR2 from the germline V gene are SQVTM and ANQGSEA. This sample was taken from a study of CD8 T cells in Susac syndrome. Study-level background: At blood draw, Susac syndrome patients were therapy-naive, on corticosteroids, or on intravenous immunoglobulin alone. The study, taken as a whole, reports: The Susac syndrome CD4+ T cell repertoires displayed no clonal expansion.

TEMRA cells were FACS-enriched, and CD8+ and CD4+ T cells were isolated negatively. The rearrangement links TRBV29-1 to TRBJ1-1; D is uncertain. This TCR was sampled from a human donor with Susac syndrome. Specimen: CD4+ T cells from PBMCs. As DNA, the CDR3 is TGCAGCGTTCGGACGGCTATGAACACTGAAGTTTTCTTT. Translation: CSVRTAMNTEVFF.